The TCR beta chain described here comes from a study of cytomegalovirus exposure and HLA in healthy donors. Study conclusions and caveats: An analysis that was carried out later associated approximately 15,000 TCR beta sequences with HLA alleles at 0.05 false discovery rate.

It was with 60 Vbeta and 13 Jbeta primers that the PCR ran. Sequenced by immunoSEQ multiplex PCR; TCRdb stores in-frame clones only, minus some. The repertoire holds about 180,000 clones, with roughly 77% as singletons. This CDR3 contains 14 residues. J gave up 7 bases and V 5 bases, and 9 bases lay outside the gene matches. Looked up from germline, CDR1 is SGHRS and CDR2 is YFSETQ. With respect to this clone: Antigen unknown.

Donors likely had unrecorded immune exposures despite being nominally healthy when sampled. This TCR was recovered from a woman in her 30s in good health and CMV-seronegative. The chain combines TRBV5-1 with TRBJ1-1; 9 positions agree with TRBD1. Sequencing used PBMCs. The CDR3 nucleotides are TGCGCCAGCAGTCGATTACAGGGGGCGGGTGAAGCTTTCTTT. Its protein is CASSRLQGAGEAFF.